The 4 T cell receptor beta chains below all came from one sample that was sequenced in a study of blood T cell repertoires in COVID-19. Here immunoSEQ multiplex PCR was the method, and the copy in TCRdb shows in-frame clones only, minus some. In the table there are 200,000 to 300,000 clones, around 86% of which are singletons. Sequencing used peripheral blood. The source of these receptors is a woman aged 55-69 years who had recovered from COVID-19.

This clone was observed a handful of times. This rearrangement joins TRBV4-2 to TRBJ2-1, with 10 bases fitting TRBD1. The CDR3 loop spans 16 amino acids. CDR1 is LGHNA, CDR2 YNFKEQ, per germline. V shed 2 bases and J 6 bases; nucleotides not matched to a gene: 7. The CDR3 DNA reads TGTGCCAGCAGCCAATCCGGGACAGGGGAGATCAATGAGCAGTTCTTC. Protein: CASSQSGTGEINEQFF.

CDR3 sequence (DNA): TGCGCCAGCAGCCACAGCGGACAGGGATACTACGAGCAGTACTTC. It yields the protein CASSHSGQGYYEQYF. The V and J genes are TRBV4-1 and TRBJ2-7, with TRBD1 matching 8 bases. CDR1 and CDR2 from the germline V gene are MGHRA and YSYEKL. The CDR3 consists of 15 residues. Trimming removed 3 bases from V and 3 bases from J; junction bases left unmatched: 7.

This chain joins TRBV5-4 and TRBJ2-2, with 7 bases aligning to TRBD2. The V gene's germline CDR1 is SGHNT and CDR2 YYREEE (reference sequence). The J segment lost 3 bases and the V segment lost 2 bases, leaving 7 bases of the junction unmatched. This CDR3 contains 16 residues. The chain's CDR3 is CASSLGRGDYTGELFF. CDR3 sequence (DNA): TGTGCCAGCAGCTTAGGCCGGGGGGATTACACCGGGGAGCTGTTTTTT.

The chain uses TRBV5-4 and TRBJ2-3; 7 bases line up with TRBD2. J was trimmed by 0 bases and V by 1 base; bases with no gene match: 5. Germline V gene sequence: CDR1 SGHNT, CDR2 YYREEE (reference sequence). The CDR3 covers 16 residues. The CDR3 region has the DNA TGTGCCAGCAGCTTGTTTACGGGGGGAAGCACAGATACGCAGTATTTT. It translates to CASSLFTGGSTDTQYF.